The 20 T cell receptor beta chains in this list originate from one sample, sequenced in a study of cytomegalovirus exposure and HLA in healthy donors. PCR primers comprised 60 Vbeta and 13 Jbeta primers. Sequencing was performed with immunoSEQ multiplex PCR; in TCRdb, only in-frame clones are kept and a portion is missing. Among approximately 170,000 clones listed, approximately 71% were seen once. Sequences were obtained from PBMCs. These receptors all stem from a young woman in good health and CMV-seropositive.

The rearrangement uses TRBV7-2 and TRBJ2-2; D is uncertain. The V end was cut by 4 bases, the J end by 6 bases, with 6 bases between. The germline V gene has CDR1 SGHTA and CDR2 FQGNSA. The CDR3 extends over 12 amino acids. This CDR3 is CASSSTAGELFF. The CDR3 nucleotides are TGTGCCAGCAGCTCCACTGCCGGGGAGCTGTTTTTT.

The CDR3 DNA reads as TGTGCCAGCAGTTCCCGGGACAGGGGCGCCTATGGCTACACCTTC. It translates to CASSSRDRGAYGYTF. This chain joins TRBV28 and TRBJ1-2, with 10 positions matching TRBD1. CDR3 length: 15 residues. CDR1 is MDHEN and CDR2 is SYDVKM in the germline V gene. V lost 4 bases, J lost 4 bases, and 6 bases stayed unmatched.

The J gene is TRBJ2-7, the V gene TRBV11-1, with a weak D call TRBD1 (5 bases). Trimming removed 5 bases from V and 6 bases from J, with 20 bases in between. CDR3 size: 15 residues. The germline CDR1 and CDR2 sequences are SGHAT and FQDESV (reference sequence). The CDR3 here is CASSKNQGFLGEQYF. The CDR3 coding sequence is TGTGCCAGCAGCAAAAATCAGGGATTTCTGGGCGAGCAGTACTTC.

This clone was counted between two and nine times. The chain uses TRBV7-2 and TRBJ2-7, with TRBD2 identical over 9 bases. The germline V gene has CDR1 SGHTA and CDR2 FQGNSA. The CDR3 totals 17 residues. Unmatched junction bases numbered 7, after V lost 1 base and J lost 0 bases. CDR3 nucleotides: TGTGCCAGCAGCTTAGTAAGCGGGGGGACGAGCTCCTACGAGCAGTACTTC. This codes for CASSLVSGGTSSYEQYF.

The chain has TRBV14 and TRBJ2-5; 11 bases fit TRBD1. After removal of 5 bases from V and 5 bases from J, the junction contained 10 bases not matched to a gene. Germline-derived CDR1 and CDR2 are SGHDN and FVKESK. This CDR3 comprises 16 residues. The CDR3 region has the DNA TGTGCCAGCAGCGGAAGGGACAGGGGGATTCGGGAGACCCAGTACTTC. Its translation: CASSGRDRGIRETQYF.

The table lists this clone with a count of one. This chain joins TRBV5-1 and TRBJ2-4; possibly TRBD1 for D (6 bases). V gave up 0 bases and J gave up 0 bases, with 7 bases separating them. Germline values: CDR1 SGHRS, CDR2 YFSETQ. The CDR3 is 15 residues long. The CDR3 DNA follows: TGCGCCAGCAGCTTGGGGGGGCAAGCCAAAAACATTCAGTACTTC. It specifies CASSLGGQAKNIQYF.

The gene calls are TRBV7-9 and TRBJ2-5; 11 bases align to TRBD2. The J segment lost 5 bases and the V segment lost 4 bases, leaving 9 bases of the junction unmatched. This CDR3 spans 16 amino acids. CDR1 SEHNR and CDR2 FQNEAQ come from the germline V gene (reference sequence). The CDR3 spells CASSSETSGGWETQYF. The CDR3 bases are TGTGCCAGCAGCTCGGAAACTAGCGGGGGTTGGGAGACCCAGTACTTC.

The V call is TRBV2, the J call TRBJ1-5, with D hard to call. V lost 2 bases and J 5 bases, leaving 4 bases between the germline ends. CDR3 size: 12 residues. Germline lookup yields CDR1 SNHLY and CDR2 FYNNEI. CDR3 in DNA: TGTGCCAGCAGTGAACGAGATCAGCCCCAGCATTTT. It yields the protein CASSERDQPQHF. The full variable domain, completed using reference TRBV2 and TRBJ1-5, is EPEVTQTPSHQVTQMGQEVILRCVPISNHLYFYWYRQILGQKVEFLVSFYNNEISEKSEIFDDQFSVERPDGSNFTLKIRSTKLEDSAMYFCASSERDQPQHFGDGTRLSIL.

The gene calls are TRBV4-3 and TRBJ2-2, with a tentative D call TRBD1 (6 bases). The V end was cut by 0 bases, the J end by 5 bases, with 10 bases between. The CDR3 length is 15 residues. Per germline, CDR1 LGHNA and CDR2 YSLEER. CDR3 bases: TGCGCCAGCAGCCAAGATACAGGGTGGACCGGGGAGCTGTTTTTT. This gives the protein CASSQDTGWTGELFF.

The chain links TRBV4-2 to TRBJ2-3; 11 bases fit TRBD2. V gave up 2 bases and J gave up 4 bases; unmatched junction bases: 8. The CDR3 has 17 amino acids. Germline V gene lookup returns CDR1 LGHNA and CDR2 YNFKEQ. CDR3 residues: CASSQSLAGGRADTQYF. The CDR3 bases are TGTGCCAGCAGCCAATCCTTAGCGGGGGGGCGGGCAGATACGCAGTATTTT.

V and J are TRBV11-2 and TRBJ2-7; TRBD1 matches at 7 bases. The CDR3 sequence is 16 residues long. The germline gives CDR1 SGHAT, CDR2 FQNNGV. Trimming took 2 bases from V and 2 from J; bases not matched to a gene: 9. CDR3 sequence reads: CASSLSQGSRAYEQYF. The CDR3, as DNA: TGTGCCAGCAGCTTATCACAGGGGAGTAGGGCCTACGAGCAGTACTTC.

The sample holds one count of this clone. The chain combines TRBV11-1 with TRBJ2-7; the D is unclear. This CDR3 region has 13 residues. The germline V and J ends were trimmed by 1 base and 3 bases, with 7 bases remaining between them. Germline V gene lookup returns CDR1 SGHAT and CDR2 FQDESV (reference sequence). CDR3 loop: CASSLGLLYEQYF. CDR3 coding DNA: TGTGCCAGCAGCTTAGGACTCCTCTACGAGCAGTACTTC.

A few counts support this clone. The chain employs TRBV4-3 and TRBJ1-1; 8 nucleotides line up with TRBD1. Looked up from germline, CDR1 is LGHNA and CDR2 is YSLEER. V was pared by 3 bases and J by 4 bases, with 4 bases of the junction left unmatched. CDR3 length: 14 amino acids. As DNA, the CDR3 is TGCGCCAGCAGCCACCGACAGGGGTTCACTGAAGCTTTCTTT. Encoded protein: CASSHRQGFTEAFF.

V is TRBV6-5 and J is TRBJ1-3, with TRBD1 as a possible D gene (6 bases). The CDR3 consists of 16 residues. The germline V and J ends were trimmed by 3 bases and 0 bases, with 12 bases remaining between them. The germline V gene has CDR1 MNHEY and CDR2 SVGAGI. Written as DNA, the CDR3 is TGTGCCAGCAGTTATTCAGGACAGTTCTCTGGAAACACCATATATTTT. Protein sequence: CASSYSGQFSGNTIYF.

This chain connects TRBV20-1 to TRBJ1-5; D is ambiguous. Trimming removed 3 bases from V and 6 bases from J, with 3 bases in between. The CDR3 spans 10 residues. Per germline, CDR1 DFQATT and CDR2 SNEGSKA (reference sequence). CDR3 bases: TGCAGTGCTAGGAGTCAGCCCCAGCATTTT. It yields the protein CSARSQPQHF.

This clone was observed a single time. This chain connects TRBV4-1 to TRBJ2-7; D call uncertain. The CDR3 is 16 residues long. In germline, CDR1 is MGHRA, CDR2 YSYEKL. The germline V and J ends were trimmed by 2 bases and 2 bases, with 16 bases remaining between them. The CDR3 coding sequence is TGCGCCAGCAGCCAAAGTCTCCGTGAGGCTCCCTACGAGCAGTACTTC. This sequence encodes CASSQSLREAPYEQYF.

This chain joins TRBV4-1 and TRBJ1-2; maybe TRBD1 (5 bases). The CDR3 is made up of 17 amino acids. V was trimmed by 4 bases and J by 8 bases, leaving 26 bases between them. Germline V CDR1 and CDR2: MGHRA, YSYEKL. The CDR3 is CASSRLGETEARGGYTF. The CDR3 region has the DNA TGCGCCAGCAGCCGCCTGGGGGAAACCGAGGCCCGGGGGGGCTACACCTTC.

This clone was detected only a few times. The V call is TRBV19, the J call TRBJ2-4; no reliable D call. Per germline, CDR1 LNHDA and CDR2 SQIVND (reference sequence). This CDR3 comprises 13 residues. V lost 5 bases and J lost 6, with 11 bases in between. The CDR3 loop is CASSSSRGNIQYF. CDR3 sequence (DNA): TGTGCCAGTAGTTCCTCACGCGGAAACATTCAGTACTTC.

This chain links TRBV5-4 with TRBJ2-5, with D possibly being TRBD1 (6 bases). The CDR3 extends over 13 amino acids. Trimming removed 4 bases at V and 5 bases at J, with 12 bases between. The germline V gene has CDR1 SGHNT and CDR2 YYREEE (reference sequence). CDR3 residues: CASSKTGWETQYF. The CDR3 DNA reads TGTGCCAGCAGCAAAACAGGGTGGGAGACCCAGTACTTC.

The chain uses TRBV4-3 and TRBJ2-1; D may be TRBD2 (6 bases). The CDR3 spans 15 residues. Germline V lookup: CDR1 LGHNA, CDR2 YSLEER. Trimming removed 0 bases at V and 8 bases at J, with 14 bases between. The CDR3: CASSQDLGSGYEQFF. The CDR3 DNA sequence: TGCGCCAGCAGCCAAGATCTGGGCAGCGGGTATGAGCAGTTCTTC.